This TCR beta chain is drawn from a study of T cell responses to AZD1222 COVID-19 vaccine. Germline V gives CDR1 KGHSH, CDR2 LQKENI. The V gene lost 6 bases and the J gene lost 8 bases, with 18 bases spanning the gap. CDR3 length: 14 amino acids. Concerning this clone itself: Its antigen is undetermined.

The data were produced by immunoSEQ multiplex PCR, yet TCRdb's version contains in-frame clones alone and is incomplete. The profile shows 90,000 to 110,000 clones, around 87% of them singletons. Points from the study as a whole: Seropositive AZD1222 recipients at baseline numbered only five or six.

The sequence was obtained from an adult who received the AZD1222 COVID-19 vaccine. This specimen consisted of peripheral blood, obtained 28 days after the second AZD1222 dose. The chain uses TRBV18 and TRBJ2-3, with D unresolved. The CDR3 sequence is CASSITAPQSTQYF. CDR3 in DNA: TGTGCCAGCTCCATAACTGCCCCCCAAAGTACGCAGTATTTT.